A selection of T cell receptor beta chains follows, all from one sample in a study of radiotherapy plus CTLA-4 blockade in lung cancer. Clones were read by immunoSEQ multiplex PCR, and TCRdb kept only the in-frame ones, dropping some. The table has about 45,000 clones, approximately 70% seen once. The sample here was peripheral blood, taken from a patient treated with radiotherapy plus ipilimumab. Every receptor here comes from a human donor with non-small cell lung cancer who had a complete response to radiotherapy plus ipilimumab. CDR3s include the opening cysteine and the closing phenylalanine or tryptophan. Each record gives: J gene, D gene, V gene, clone size, CDR3 protein, CDR3 DNA. The D gene is left open where the match is weak. Rows give clone size only sometimes, using once, few, many, or a class for an expanded clone.

j_call: TRBJ2-1; d_call: -; v_call: TRBV27; clone_size: -; cdr3_aa: CASSFPFQEQFF; cdr3_nt: TGTGCCAGCAGTTTCCCCTTCCAGGAGCAGTTCTTC
j_call: TRBJ2-3; d_call: -; v_call: TRBV28; clone_size: -; cdr3_aa: CASIHRPSTDTQYF; cdr3_nt: TGTGCCAGCATCCACAGGCCTAGCACAGATACGCAGTATTTT
j_call: TRBJ2-2; d_call: -; v_call: TRBV10-3; clone_size: -; cdr3_aa: CAISEIAPTGELFF; cdr3_nt: TGTGCCATCAGTGAAATAGCACCCACCGGGGAGCTGTTTTTT
j_call: TRBJ2-7; d_call: TRBD2; v_call: TRBV28; clone_size: -; cdr3_aa: CASSPQAGLYEQYF; cdr3_nt: TGTGCCAGCAGTCCACAAGCGGGACTTTACGAGCAGTACTTC
j_call: TRBJ2-7; d_call: -; v_call: TRBV2; clone_size: -; cdr3_aa: CASRPKIQGSYEQYF; cdr3_nt: TGTGCCAGCAGGCCAAAAATACAGGGCAGCTACGAGCAGTACTTC
j_call: TRBJ2-1; d_call: TRBD2; v_call: TRBV29-1; clone_size: -; cdr3_aa: CSVAELAGVHNEQFF; cdr3_nt: TGCAGCGTGGCTGAACTAGCGGGAGTTCACAATGAGCAGTTCTTC
j_call: TRBJ2-7; d_call: -; v_call: TRBV28; clone_size: -; cdr3_aa: CASSSSIEAKQYF; cdr3_nt: TGTGCCAGCAGTTCCTCCATAGAAGCGAAGCAGTACTTC
j_call: TRBJ2-1; d_call: -; v_call: TRBV6-6; clone_size: -; cdr3_aa: CASRPTSSGPQQFF; cdr3_nt: TGTGCCAGCAGACCCACCAGCAGCGGGCCCCAGCAGTTCTTC
j_call: TRBJ1-2; d_call: -; v_call: TRBV28; clone_size: -; cdr3_aa: CASSSPGTLSYTF; cdr3_nt: TGTGCCAGCAGTTCACCCGGGACTTTAAGCTACACCTTC
j_call: TRBJ2-2; d_call: TRBD2; v_call: TRBV9; clone_size: -; cdr3_aa: CASTRTAGLAGGQNTGELFF; cdr3_nt: TGTGCCAGCACCAGGACCGCGGGACTAGCGGGAGGCCAGAACACCGGGGAGCTGTTTTTT
j_call: TRBJ1-5; d_call: -; v_call: TRBV30; clone_size: -; cdr3_aa: CAWSRDRSNQPQHF; cdr3_nt: TGTGCCTGGAGCCGCGACAGGTCCAATCAGCCCCAGCATTTT
j_call: TRBJ2-2; d_call: -; v_call: TRBV7-9; clone_size: -; cdr3_aa: CASSPLNTGELFF; cdr3_nt: TGTGCCAGCAGCCCTTTGAACACCGGGGAGCTGTTTTTT
j_call: TRBJ1-2; d_call: -; v_call: TRBV21-1; clone_size: -; cdr3_aa: CASSNRDRGF; cdr3_nt: TGTGCCAGCAGCAATCGGGACAGGGGCTTC
j_call: TRBJ1-1; d_call: TRBD1; v_call: TRBV7-9; clone_size: once; cdr3_aa: CASSSSFGTGTSEAFF; cdr3_nt: TGTGCCAGCAGCTCCTCTTTCGGGACAGGGACCTCTGAAGCTTTCTTT
j_call: TRBJ2-3; d_call: -; v_call: TRBV7-9; clone_size: -; cdr3_aa: CASSLSGVGTDTQYF; cdr3_nt: TGTGCCAGCAGCTTAAGCGGTGTGGGTACAGATACGCAGTATTTT
j_call: TRBJ1-1; d_call: -; v_call: TRBV27; clone_size: medium-sized; cdr3_aa: CASSLGYPEWTAEAFF; cdr3_nt: TGTGCCAGCAGTCTCGGATACCCAGAGTGGACTGCTGAAGCTTTCTTT
j_call: TRBJ1-3; d_call: TRBD1; v_call: TRBV6-5; clone_size: -; cdr3_aa: CASSLRGLAGNTIYF; cdr3_nt: TGTGCCAGCAGTTTAAGGGGGCTGGCTGGAAACACCATATATTTT
j_call: TRBJ1-2; d_call: -; v_call: TRBV2; clone_size: -; cdr3_aa: CASRRIGYGYTF; cdr3_nt: TGTGCCAGCAGGAGGATCGGTTATGGCTACACCTTC
j_call: TRBJ2-2; d_call: TRBD2; v_call: TRBV29-1; clone_size: once; cdr3_aa: CSVKVTSVGGELFF; cdr3_nt: TGCAGCGTCAAGGTTACTAGCGTGGGCGGGGAGCTGTTTTTT
j_call: TRBJ2-2; d_call: TRBD2; v_call: TRBV5-1; clone_size: few; cdr3_aa: CASSLLLAAAGELFF; cdr3_nt: TGCGCCAGCAGCTTGCTTCTAGCGGCGGCCGGGGAGCTGTTTTTT
j_call: TRBJ2-3; d_call: TRBD2; v_call: TRBV5-1; clone_size: -; cdr3_aa: CASSAGDFKYF; cdr3_nt: TGCGCCAGCAGCGCGGGAGATTTTAAGTATTTT
j_call: TRBJ2-2; d_call: TRBD1; v_call: TRBV13; clone_size: -; cdr3_aa: CASSLLDRAPTGELFF; cdr3_nt: TGTGCCAGCAGCTTATTGGACAGGGCACCTACCGGGGAGCTGTTTTTT